Below are 27 T cell receptor beta chains sequenced from a single sample in a study of PD-L1 blockade in urothelial cancer. TCRdb's copy holds only in-frame clones and misses some; the assay was immunoSEQ multiplex PCR. The sample gives fewer than 25,000 clones, 87% of which show up once; just over 3% is in the top ten. The source was PBMCs, collected around atezolizumab (anti-PD-L1) treatment. The receptor source for this set is a man in his fifties with urothelial cancer.

This clone came up once. The chain has TRBV6-5 and TRBJ2-3; no definite D call. Germline-derived CDR1 and CDR2 are MNHEY and SVGAGI. The CDR3 sequence is 14 residues long. V shed 5 bases and J shed 1 base, with 10 bases lying between them. CDR3 amino acids: CASSITYRTDTQYF. CDR3 nucleotide sequence: TGTGCCAGCAGTATAACCTACCGCACAGATACGCAGTATTTT.

CDR3 sequence (DNA): TGTGCCAGCAGCTTAGCAAGGGGGCCAAATCAGCCCCAGCATTTT. Its protein product is CASSLARGPNQPQHF. The rearrangement uses TRBV7-2 and TRBJ1-5; 7 bases are a match to TRBD1. Unmatched junction bases numbered 3, after V lost 0 bases and J lost 4 bases. Germline-derived CDR1 and CDR2 are SGHTA and FQGNSA. The CDR3 consists of 15 residues.

The CDR3 nucleotides are TGTGCTAGTGGTCTCGGACAGGGGGCAATAGTTGACGAGCAGTACTTC. This translates into CASGLGQGAIVDEQYF. V is TRBV12-5 and J is TRBJ2-7; 11 bases fit TRBD1. The germline V gene has CDR1 LGHNT and CDR2 FRNRAP. This CDR3 has 16 amino acids. Trimming at V came to 5 bases and at J to 5 bases, leaving 11 bases not matched to a gene.

CDR3 sequence reads: CASSPSGVTLAKNIQYF. The CDR3 nucleotides are TGTGCCAGCAGTCCCTCCGGGGTGACACTAGCCAAAAACATTCAGTACTTC. The rearrangement joins TRBV27 to TRBJ2-4; possibly TRBD2 for D (5 bases). CDR3 length equals 17 residues. V was shortened by 5 bases and J by 0 bases, with 17 bases between the two germline ends. The V gene's germline CDR1 is MNHEY and CDR2 SMNVEV (reference sequence).

The genes are TRBV5-1 and TRBJ2-7; weak D call: TRBD1 (6 bases). Trimming removed 4 bases at V and 4 bases at J, with 12 bases between. From germline, CDR1 is SGHRS and CDR2 YFSETQ. The CDR3 extends over 13 amino acids. The CDR3 DNA reads TGCGCCAGCAGCGGACACGGGACATACGAGCAGTACTTC. It yields the protein CASSGHGTYEQYF.

The CDR3 bases are TGTGCCAGCAGCTCCGGGACAGATTCCTACGAGCAGTACTTC. It translates to CASSSGTDSYEQYF. This chain connects TRBV6-6 to TRBJ2-7; 7 nucleotides match TRBD1. Germline CDR1 MNHNY, CDR2 SVGAGI (reference sequence). V shed 6 bases and J 1 base; nucleotides not matched to a gene: 6. The CDR3 is 14 amino acids.

This clone came up once. The rearrangement links TRBV29-1 to TRBJ2-7, with 9 bases fitting TRBD1. This CDR3 comprises 13 residues. The germline V gene encodes CDR1 SQVTM and CDR2 ANQGSEA. The ends lost 1 base at V and 3 bases at J; junction bases unmatched: 1. The CDR3 DNA sequence: TGCAGCGTTGAAGGGGACAGGGACTACGAGCAGTACTTC. Translating gives CSVEGDRDYEQYF.

V and J are TRBV9 and TRBJ1-1; 9 bases are a match to TRBD1. V lost 4 bases and J lost 4; bases outside the gene matches: 5. CDR3 length: 14 residues. Germline V lookup: CDR1 SGDLS, CDR2 YYNGEE. CDR3 in DNA: TGTGCCAGCAGCCCCCGACAGGGGGGCACTGAAGCTTTCTTT. This gives the protein CASSPRQGGTEAFF.

V is TRBV6-1 and J is TRBJ1-6; possibly TRBD1 for D (5 bases). V shed 1 base and J shed 9 bases, with 10 bases lying between them. The V gene's germline CDR1 is MNHNS and CDR2 SASEGT. The CDR3 covers 14 residues. The CDR3 loop is CASSEDGGSSPLHF. In DNA, the CDR3 is TGTGCCAGCAGTGAAGACGGGGGGAGTTCACCCCTCCACTTT.

The rearrangement links TRBV19 to TRBJ2-3, with TRBD1 matching over 8 bases. The CDR3 contains 15 residues. Per germline, CDR1 LNHDA and CDR2 SQIVND (reference sequence). V shed 3 bases and J 2 bases; nucleotides not matched to a gene: 4. The CDR3: CASSIRTGNTDTQYF. CDR3 DNA sequence: TGTGCCAGTAGTATCAGGACAGGGAACACAGATACGCAGTATTTT.

The chain employs TRBV27 and TRBJ2-7; 11 nucleotides match TRBD2. The CDR3 is 17 amino acids. Germline V CDR1 and CDR2: MNHEY, SMNVEV (reference sequence). V trimming: 3 bases; J trimming: 3 bases; junction bases outside the gene matches: 10. DNA of the CDR3: TGTGCCAGCAGTTTCACCCGACTAGCGGGACCAATCTACGAGCAGTACTTC. Its protein is CASSFTRLAGPIYEQYF.

This clone was recorded once. The chain joins TRBV2 to TRBJ1-1; no clear D. The germline V gene encodes CDR1 SNHLY and CDR2 FYNNEI. Trimming stripped 6 bases from V and 0 bases from J, with 14 bases between. The CDR3 has 15 residues. The CDR3 DNA is TGTGCCAGCAGGAGAGGGCCAGCGATGAACACTGAAGCTTTCTTT. The encoded protein is CASRRGPAMNTEAFF.

The rearrangement links TRBV12-5 to TRBJ1-2; no clear D. The ends were cut back, 2 bases at V and 7 bases at J, with 5 bases in the middle. CDR1 LGHNT and CDR2 FRNRAP come from the germline V gene. CDR3 length: 11 amino acids. As DNA, the CDR3 is TGTGCTAGTGGTTTGTCGCGTGGCTACACCTTC. Amino acids: CASGLSRGYTF.

V is TRBV18 and J is TRBJ2-1; 9 nucleotides line up with TRBD1. This CDR3 contains 17 residues. CDR1 KGHSH and CDR2 LQKENI come from the germline V gene. V was clipped by 1 base and J by 3 bases; unmatched bases: 7. The CDR3 nucleotides are TGTGCCAGCTCACCACGCCTGACAGGGGGGAACTACAATGAGCAGTTCTTC. Its protein product is CASSPRLTGGNYNEQFF. The full variable domain, completed using reference TRBV18 and TRBJ2-1, is NAGVMQNPRHLVRRRGQEARLRCSPMKGHSHVYWYRQLPEEGLKFMVYLQKENIIDESGMPKERFSAEFPKEGPSILRIQQVVRGDSAAYFCASSPRLTGGNYNEQFFGPGTRLTVL.

The rearrangement uses TRBV27 and TRBJ1-1; TRBD1 aligns across 7 bases. V shed 3 bases, J shed 11 bases, and the junction held 9 bases outside the gene matches. This CDR3 comprises 13 residues. The germline CDR1 and CDR2 sequences are MNHEY and SMNVEV (reference sequence). The CDR3 DNA reads TGTGCCAGCAGTTTTGTGACAGGGAGGATGGCTTTCTTT. It is translated as CASSFVTGRMAFF.

The chain joins TRBV2 to TRBJ2-7, with D unresolved. Germline lookup yields CDR1 SNHLY and CDR2 FYNNEI. There are 13 residues in the CDR3. V dropped 0 bases and J dropped 6 bases, with 9 bases sitting between them. The CDR3 DNA reads TGTGCCAGCAGTGAAGCAGCCGGCGGCGAGCAGTACTTC. This codes for CASSEAAGGEQYF.

V gene TRBV7-6 combines with J gene TRBJ1-1; 12 bases line up with TRBD1. CDR3 length equals 18 residues. Unmatched junction bases numbered 12, after V lost 4 bases and J lost 3 bases. Germline CDR1 reads SGHVS; CDR2 reads FNYEAQ. The CDR3 nucleotides are TGTGCCAGCAGCTGGTCCGGGACAGGGGGCGAGGGGGACACTGAAGCTTTCTTT. Its protein product is CASSWSGTGGEGDTEAFF.

This sequence joins TRBV5-4 and TRBJ2-6; D might be TRBD2 (6 bases). CDR3 length: 16 residues. V was clipped by 2 bases and J by 0 bases, with 9 bases between them. Germline-derived CDR1 and CDR2 are SGHNT and YYREEE (reference sequence). The CDR3 is CASSFRRGSGANVLTF. CDR3 in DNA: TGTGCCAGCAGCTTCCGGCGGGGCTCTGGGGCCAACGTCCTGACTTTC.

The chain is built from TRBV30 and TRBJ1-2; D gene unclear. This CDR3 has 11 amino acids. Looked up from germline, CDR1 is GTSNPN and CDR2 is SVGIG (reference sequence). Trimming removed 5 bases at V and 5 bases at J, with 9 bases between. The CDR3 nucleotides are TGTGCCTGGTTTGCGGGTTATGGCTACACCTTC. Residues: CAWFAGYGYTF.

The gene calls are TRBV29-1 and TRBJ2-7; unclear D gene. This CDR3 spans 11 amino acids. The V gene lost 3 bases and the J gene lost 3 bases, with 6 bases spanning the gap. Germline V gene data show CDR1 as SQVTM and CDR2 as ANQGSEA. CDR3 DNA sequence: TGCAGCGTTGACGGTGGCTACGAGCAGTACTTC. Translated: CSVDGGYEQYF.

This clone appeared once. Mismatch with germline at one junction end may stem from a read error. The chain has TRBV6-5 and TRBJ2-2; D perhaps matches TRBD2 (5 bases). The CDR3 spans 16 residues. Germline values: CDR1 MNHEY, CDR2 SVGAGI. In nucleotides, the CDR3 is TGTGCCAGCAGTTACTCGTTGTCTAGTCAACACCGGGGAGCTGTTTTT. It translates to CASSYSLSSQHRGAVF.

The J gene is TRBJ2-2, the V gene TRBV5-4; 16 nucleotides align to TRBD2. From germline, CDR1 is SGHNT and CDR2 YYREEE (reference sequence). The V segment lost 3 bases and the J segment 4 bases; nucleotides outside the gene matches: 6. This CDR3 has 18 residues. Here the CDR3 reads CASSSGTSGGAFTGELFF. The CDR3 nucleotides are TGTGCCAGCAGCTCCGGGACTAGCGGGGGGGCCTTCACCGGGGAGCTGTTTTTT.

V is TRBV19 and J is TRBJ1-6, with 8 positions matching TRBD1. V trimming: 7 bases; J trimming: 8 bases; junction bases outside the gene matches: 13. The germline V gene has CDR1 LNHDA and CDR2 SQIVND (reference sequence). The length of the CDR3 is 16 residues. CDR3 nucleotide sequence: TGTGCCAGTATGCGTCGGACAGGGAGAGAGGATTCACCCCTCCACTTT. This codes for CASMRRTGREDSPLHF.

This clone is a singleton in its sample. The chain employs TRBV10-1 and TRBJ2-7; D gene ambiguous. Germline assignment: CDR1 WNHNN and CDR2 SYGVQD (reference sequence). The ends were cut back, 3 bases at V and 3 bases at J, with 6 bases in the middle. The CDR3 spans 12 residues. The CDR3 DNA follows: TGCGCCAGCAGTGACAGAAACTACGAGCAGTACTTC. It translates to CASSDRNYEQYF.

The chain links TRBV5-6 to TRBJ2-4; 7 nucleotides align to TRBD2. The germline V gene encodes CDR1 SGHDT and CDR2 YYEEEE. With 5 bases clipped from V and 6 bases from J, the junction kept 2 bases outside the gene matches. This CDR3 spans 12 amino acids. CDR3 residues: CASRGRANIQYF. CDR3 in DNA: TGTGCCAGCAGAGGGAGGGCAAACATTCAGTACTTC.

The V call is TRBV4-2, the J call TRBJ2-1; tentatively, D is TRBD1 (5 bases). The CDR3 extends over 14 amino acids. Germline CDR1 reads LGHNA; CDR2 reads YNFKEQ. The V gene lost 0 bases and the J gene lost 9 bases, with 12 bases spanning the gap. The CDR3 DNA reads TGTGCCAGCAGCCAAGAGTCCAGGGCCGGTGAGCAGTTCTTC. The encoded protein is CASSQESRAGEQFF.

V usage is TRBV27 and J usage is TRBJ2-1, with 9 bases matching TRBD2. The germline gives CDR1 MNHEY, CDR2 SMNVEV (reference sequence). The CDR3 is 15 residues long. V gave up 4 bases and J gave up 7 bases; unmatched junction bases: 8. The CDR3 here is CASSSHSGRLNEQFF. The CDR3 DNA is TGTGCCAGCAGTTCACATAGCGGGAGATTGAATGAGCAGTTCTTC.